Listed here are 10 T cell receptor beta chains from one sample, sequenced in a study of CD8 T cells in Susac syndrome (dated by TCRdb to the late 2010s). Libraries were prepared through the immunoSEQ multiplex PCR assay. RNA was extracted using the RNeasy kit, and about 0.45 to 1 microgram was reverse transcribed with random hexamers. TCRdb ran its own pipeline on the public reads, namely fastp trimming at Q25 and MiXCR clone calling, and kept in-frame beta chains. For every CDR3 protein sequence, its rows merge into one entry that carries the most common genes and DNA. The table for this sample lists some 220,000 distinct CDR3 sequences; about 95% of them were counted only once. The ten top clones hold roughly 0.1% of the sample. The sequencing input was CD4+ T cells from PBMCs. All receptors derive from a human donor with multiple sclerosis.

The V gene is TRBV14, the J gene TRBJ2-1; possible D gene TRBD2, 5 bases. Germline CDR1 is SGHDN and CDR2 is FVKESK. This CDR3 has 16 amino acids. The ends were cut back, 0 bases at V and 0 bases at J, with 9 bases in the middle. The CDR3 DNA reads as TGTGCCAGCAGCCAAGATTCGGGGAGCTCCTACAATGAGCAGTTCTTC. Translation: CASSQDSGSSYNEQFF.

J is TRBJ1-2 and V is TRBV20-1; 7 bases map to TRBD1. V shed 1 base, J shed 8 bases, and the junction held 10 bases outside the gene matches. The CDR3 has 14 amino acids. The V gene's germline CDR1 is DFQATT and CDR2 SNEGSKA (reference sequence). The DNA of the CDR3 is TGCAGTGCTAGAGGGTCGGGACAGAACGGAGGCTACACCTTC. It specifies CSARGSGQNGGYTF.

This clonotype was detected only a few times. The genes are TRBV4-1 and TRBJ2-3; no definite D call. Germline CDR1 is MGHRA and CDR2 is YSYEKL. V was clipped by 2 bases and J by 5 bases, with 5 bases between them. This CDR3 is built from 12 residues. The CDR3 loop reads CASSQPLDTQYF. The CDR3 nucleotides read TGCGCCAGCAGCCAACCTCTAGATACGCAGTATTTT.

This chain joins TRBV27 and TRBJ2-7; 9 positions agree with TRBD1. The CDR3 is 16 residues long. J was trimmed by 5 bases and V by 7 bases; bases with no gene match: 15. The V gene's germline CDR1 is MNHEY and CDR2 SMNVEV (reference sequence). This chain's CDR3 is CASTKATGTGTHEQYF. CDR3 bases: TGTGCCAGCACTAAAGCGACCGGGACAGGGACCCACGAGCAGTACTTC.

The chain couples TRBV6-5 to TRBJ2-1; 11 bases fit TRBD2. The CDR3 is 15 amino acids. Germline CDR1 is MNHEY and CDR2 is SVGAGI. V trimming: 7 bases; J trimming: 4 bases; junction bases outside the gene matches: 6. The CDR3 nucleotides are TGTGCCAGCACCCAACGACTAGCGGGATACAATGAGCAGTTCTTC. Encoded protein: CASTQRLAGYNEQFF.

V is TRBV29-1 and J is TRBJ2-3; TRBD2 aligns across 8 bases. CDR3 length equals 15 residues. The J segment lost 2 bases and the V segment lost 5 bases, leaving 9 bases of the junction unmatched. Germline V gives CDR1 SQVTM, CDR2 ANQGSEA. The CDR3 here is CSVPYSGSLTDTQYF. In nucleotides, the CDR3 is TGCAGCGTTCCTTACAGCGGGAGCCTCACAGATACGCAGTATTTT.

This chain connects TRBV20-1 to TRBJ2-3; 10 nucleotides align to TRBD2. V shed 6 bases, J shed 4 bases, and the junction held 7 bases outside the gene matches. This CDR3 contains 14 residues. From germline, CDR1 is DFQATT and CDR2 SNEGSKA (reference sequence). CDR3 coding DNA: TGCAGTGCCCCAGCGGGAGGGCCGTCAGATACGCAGTATTTT. Its translation is CSAPAGGPSDTQYF.

The V gene is TRBV12-5, the J gene TRBJ2-3; D remains ambiguous. This CDR3 has 15 amino acids. Deletions cut 7 bases from V and 0 bases from J, with 14 bases between. Germline lookup yields CDR1 LGHNT and CDR2 FRNRAP. CDR3 amino acids: CASAPVGISTDTQYF. CDR3 nucleotide sequence: TGTGCTAGTGCCCCCGTGGGGATCAGCACAGATACGCAGTATTTT.

The V call is TRBV11-2, the J call TRBJ1-5, with D maybe TRBD1 (6 bases). The CDR3 runs 15 residues. Trimming removed 5 bases from V and 7 bases from J, with 18 bases in between. The V gene's germline CDR1 is SGHAT and CDR2 FQNNGV. The CDR3 DNA is TGTGCCAGCAGCCTCGAAGGGGGGGCGAGGCAGCCCCAGCATTTT. It codes for CASSLEGGARQPQHF.

CDR3: CSARVTRGTRLHEQFF. The CDR3 DNA reads as TGCAGTGCTAGAGTCACTAGGGGGACTAGATTACATGAGCAGTTCTTC. This chain joins TRBV20-1 and TRBJ2-1; 8 nucleotides align to TRBD2. Losses at the gene ends were 1 base for V and 8 bases for J; bases not matched to a gene: 13. The CDR3 consists of 16 residues. The germline V gene has CDR1 DFQATT and CDR2 SNEGSKA (reference sequence).